This T cell receptor beta chain was recorded in a study of regulatory T cells in long-lasting Graves disease (dated by TCRdb to the early 2020s). Notes on the research overall: To count as having persistent Graves' disease, a patient had to have received antithyroid drug treatment for over 5 years with TSH receptor autoantibodies remaining persistently positive. Patients with persistent Graves' disease were compared with patients with newly diagnosed Graves' disease using TCR sequencing and RNA sequencing of peripheral blood. The study was registered as a clinical trial and conducted in China. A total of around 35 samples underwent TCR sequencing: about 13 from persistent and approximately 20 from newly diagnosed Graves' disease patients. Persistent Graves' disease patients in the clinical cohort had taken antithyroid drugs for about 9.7 years on average.

Overall study outcomes, separate from this receptor: As a limitation, the authors acknowledged that the small sample size may reduce accuracy. TRBV28, TRBJ1-2 and TRBJ2-5 were preferentially used in persistent disease, while TRBV20-1 and TRBJ2-1 were favored in newly diagnosed disease. Sequencing and analysis were restricted to the TCR beta chain. Compared with newly diagnosed patients, persistent Graves' disease patients had lower TCR Shannon entropy and fewer highly expanded clones, which suggests clonal expansion. Because the primary lesion, thyroid tissue, could not be accessed, the study looked at peripheral blood alone. More public clonotypes were shared among persistent patients (roughly 2,900) than among newly diagnosed patients (966).

The CDR3 spans 12 residues, from the cysteine through the phenylalanine. The entry retains the CDR3 DNA only, 36 bases that are in frame from base 1. CDR1 and CDR2 were assigned from the germline V gene as SQVTM and ANQGSEA. Unmatched junction bases come to 6, with V trimmed by 6 bases and J by 5 bases. The time point label of this sample denotes: persistent/refractory GD, antithyroid drugs over 5 years with positive TRAb. For both TCR sequencing and RNA sequencing, RNA was extracted from PBMCs in TRIzol. The diagnosis of Graves' disease followed American Thyroid Association guidelines. The patients came from an endocrinology department in Xi'an, China. From each patient, 7.5 to 9.5 milliliters of peripheral blood was collected into an EDTA anticoagulant tube. PBMCs were isolated by Ficoll Paque Plus density gradient separation without further T cell sorting. An Agilent 2100 Bioanalyzer and agarose gel were used to check RNA quality, while a NanoDrop 2000 measured RNA concentration.

Library method: multiplex PCR. This sample was sequenced with an Illumina HiSeq 4000. To build TCR beta libraries, CDR3 regions were amplified by Arm-PCR using iRepertoire HTBI primers. Before sequencing, the PCR products went through gel purification. On the study's bioinformatics: A total of under 80 TRBV and more than twelve TRBJ segments were identified across samples and were used for gene usage analysis of CDR3 amino acid clonotypes. Filtered high-quality paired reads were merged into contigs using COPE and FqMerger. BLAST was used to align contigs to IMGT TRBV, TRBD and TRBJ reference genes, and CDR3 was defined according to IMGT. Highly expanded clones were defined as clonotypes with a frequency above 0.1%. Repertoire diversity was measured by Shannon entropy, and V-J evenness by the Gini coefficient. A clonotype found in more than one individual was treated as public. TCRdb trimmed the raw reads at Q25, called clones with MiXCR and kept productive beta chains. Identical CDR3 proteins give one entry, which carries the most common genes and DNA. The V and J calls reflect TCRdb's pipeline rather than the authors' work. In this sample the table shows about 460,000 distinct CDR3 sequences, 22% of which occur a single time. The ten largest clones capture about 12% of the sample.

This clonotype was detected many times. What this receptor recognizes is not known. No base quality values were provided; no much bigger clone lies one nucleotide off. This TCR derives from a female donor with Graves disease. The sequencing here drew on peripheral blood mononuclear cells (PBMCs), taken when the disease was refractory, from a patient treated with antithyroid drugs. The chain couples TRBV29-1 to TRBJ1-1, and 7 bases in between align with TRBD1. The sequenced DNA: TGCAGCGTAGACAGGGTAGGGACTGAAGCTTTCTTT. Translated, it gives CSVDRVGTEAFF. Reference TRBV29-1 and TRBJ1-1 proteins supply the regions before and after the CDR3; the full variable domain is: SAVISQKPSRDICQRGTSLTIQCQVDSQVTMMFWYRQQPGQSLTLIATANQGSEATYESGFVIDKFPISRPNLTFSTLTVSNMSPEDSSIYLCSVDRVGTEAFFGQGTRLTVV.